These 3 T cell receptor beta chains originate from one sample sequenced in a study of blood T cells in healthy people across ages. For the second PCR, which ran for 7 to 11 cycles, a sample-barcoded 5' primer and a J-beta primer mix were used. TCRdb analysed the 5' RACE reads with MiXCR anew, one entry per CDR3 protein. The sample holds about 700,000 distinct CDR3 sequences, roughly 32% seen once. What was sequenced was blood. These receptors came from a woman aged 80 or over in good health.

J is TRBJ1-1 and V is TRBV10-3; D uncertain. The CDR3 loop spans 14 amino acids. Trimming cost V 5 bases and J 1 base, with 11 bases left between them. Per the germline V gene, CDR1 is ENHRY and CDR2 is SYGVKD. CDR3 bases: TGTGCCATCAGTCGTTCAGGCGAGAACACTGAAGCTTTCTTT. Its translation: CAISRSGENTEAFF.

This clonotype was picked up many times. V and J are TRBV9 and TRBJ1-5; D not certain. This CDR3 comprises 13 residues. V shed 0 bases and J shed 5 bases, with 6 bases lying between them. Germline lookup yields CDR1 SGDLS and CDR2 YYNGEE. CDR3 DNA: TGTGCCAGCAGCGTAGCGAACGATCAGCCCCAGCATTTT. It yields the protein CASSVANDQPQHF.

The gene calls are TRBV6-1 and TRBJ1-1, with D maybe TRBD1 (5 bases). The CDR3 is made up of 14 amino acids. The V gene lost 5 bases and the J gene lost 7 bases, with 17 bases spanning the gap. Per the germline V gene, CDR1 is MNHNS and CDR2 is SASEGT. CDR3 loop: CASSLGDPGGEAFF. The CDR3 DNA reads TGTGCCAGCAGTCTAGGGGATCCTGGAGGTGAAGCTTTCTTT.